Following are 22 T cell receptor beta chains from one sample sequenced in a study of prognosis after radiotherapy for stage I lung cancer. Amplicons of TCR beta CDR3 were generated from genomic DNA by two-round multiplex PCR. Amplification in first-round PCR relied on primers specific to each TRBV and TRBJ gene. TCRdb called the multiplex PCR reads again in MiXCR, with one record for every CDR3 protein. The sample holds about 13,000 distinct CDR3 sequences, less than 50% seen once. The sample was PBMCs, taken before or after stereotactic body radiation therapy (not recorded which). These receptors were collected from a donor aged 50 or older with non-small cell lung cancer.

This clonotype is medium-sized in the sample. The J gene is TRBJ2-7, the V gene TRBV6-1; TRBD2 agrees at 11 bases. The CDR3 spans 15 residues. Germline CDR1 reads MNHNS; CDR2 reads SASEGT. V lost 9 bases to trimming and J lost 4 bases; unmatched junction nucleotides: 11. CDR3 sequence reads: CARGIGSGREYEQYF. CDR3 bases: TGTGCCAGGGGGATTGGTAGCGGGAGGGAATACGAGCAGTACTTC.

Only a few counts were recorded for this clonotype. The chain uses TRBV4-1 and TRBJ2-7; TRBD1 aligns across 8 bases. The germline V gene encodes CDR1 MGHRA and CDR2 YSYEKL. V was clipped by 4 bases and J by 3 bases; unmatched bases: 8. The CDR3 contains 15 residues. Written as DNA, the CDR3 is TGCGCCAGCAGCCGCGAGACAGGGGAATACTACGAGCAGTACTTC. Protein sequence: CASSRETGEYYEQYF.

By sample share, this clonotype is medium-sized (0.01 to 0.1%). The chain is built from TRBV28 and TRBJ2-7, with 8 bases identical to TRBD2. From germline, CDR1 is MDHEN and CDR2 SYDVKM. The CDR3 runs 15 residues. J gave up 2 bases and V 6 bases, and 9 bases lay outside the gene matches. The CDR3 DNA is TGTGCCAGCAGCCCCTCGGGAGGGCTTCCCTACGAGCAGTACTTC. Its translation: CASSPSGGLPYEQYF.

As to this clonotype: Sequence at one end of the junction differs from germline and may be a read error. The V gene is TRBV12-3 or TRBV12-4, the J gene TRBJ2-1; D unclear. The length of the CDR3 is 11 residues. CDR3 nucleotide sequence: TGTGCCAGCAGTCAAAGAGAGTGGCAAATCTTC. Its translation: CASSQREWQIF.

This clonotype is medium-sized within its sample. This chain links TRBV20-1 with TRBJ1-5; D is uncertain. This CDR3 is 14 amino acids long. CDR1 is DFQATT, CDR2 SNEGSKA, per germline (reference sequence). V shed 1 base and J shed 5 bases, with 12 bases lying between them. The CDR3 here is CSARVGSKDQPQHF. The CDR3 DNA reads TGCAGTGCTAGAGTTGGATCTAAGGATCAGCCCCAGCATTTT.

The V gene is TRBV7-8, the J gene TRBJ2-1, with 8 bases fitting TRBD2. With V trimmed by 1 base and J by 1 base, 9 bases remained unmatched. Germline lookup yields CDR1 SGHVS and CDR2 FQNEAQ. This CDR3 comprises 18 residues. For the CDR3, the DNA is TGTGCCAGCAGCTTAGACGGGAGGGTTTCGAGTTCCTACAATGAGCAGTTCTTC. This translates into CASSLDGRVSSSYNEQFF.

On this clonotype itself: Since no conserved phenylalanine or tryptophan closes the CDR3, a read error is the likely cause. V gene TRBV9 combines with J gene TRBJ1-1; D might be TRBD1 (6 bases). Germline V gene sequence: CDR1 SGDLS, CDR2 YYNGEE. The CDR3 has 15 amino acids. CDR3 DNA sequence: TGTGTCAGCAGCCTAGGAGGGGGTATGAACACTGAAGCTTTCCTT. It codes for CVSSLGGGMNTEAFL.

This clonotype appeared many times. The chain uses TRBV28 and TRBJ2-3; tentative D call: TRBD1 (6 bases). The V gene lost 0 bases and the J gene lost 2 bases, with 9 bases spanning the gap. Germline CDR1 reads MDHEN; CDR2 reads SYDVKM. This CDR3 is built from 15 residues. CDR3 amino acids: CASSLWGAPTDTQYF. The CDR3 region has the DNA TGTGCCAGCAGTTTATGGGGGGCGCCCACAGATACGCAGTATTTT.

As to this clonotype: This is likely an artifact of a read error, given a far larger clone one base away. The V and J genes are TRBV6-2 or TRBV6-3 and TRBJ2-4; D may be TRBD1 (5 bases). The germline CDR1 and CDR2 sequences are MNHEY and SVGEGT. The CDR3 loop spans 13 amino acids. Trimming took off 3 bases at V and 13 bases at J, with 16 bases between the two ends. The CDR3 here is CASSYYRYNEQYF. CDR3 in DNA: TGTGCCAGCAGTTATTACAGGTACAATGAGCAGTACTTC.

The rearrangement links TRBV20-1 to TRBJ2-5; the D gene is possibly TRBD1 (6 bases). Germline loops: CDR1 DFQATT, CDR2 SNEGSKA (reference sequence). With 6 bases removed from V and 1 base from J, the gap between germline ends came to 12 bases. The CDR3 runs to 13 residues. CDR3 loop: CSAGDNLQETQYF. CDR3 bases: TGCAGTGCAGGGGACAATCTCCAAGAGACCCAGTACTTC.

The chain recombines TRBV7-8 with TRBJ1-1; D ambiguous. The germline gives CDR1 SGHVS, CDR2 FQNEAQ. The CDR3 is 12 residues long. The V end lost 5 bases, the J end lost 7 bases, and 11 bases lay between the germline ends. The CDR3 sequence: CASSRTVLEAFF. The CDR3 nucleotides read TGTGCCAGCAGCCGCACCGTTCTTGAAGCTTTCTTT.

This rearrangement joins TRBV20-1 to TRBJ2-7, with 8 bases aligning to TRBD1. Germline CDR1 reads DFQATT; CDR2 reads SNEGSKA (reference sequence). The CDR3 is 14 residues long. The trim removed 6 bases at V and 3 bases at J, leaving 10 bases unmatched. CDR3 amino acids: CSAPLRTGNYEQYF. The CDR3 bases are TGCAGTGCCCCCCTCCGGACAGGGAACTACGAGCAGTACTTC.

J is TRBJ2-1 and V is TRBV12-3 or TRBV12-4; D perhaps matches TRBD1 (6 bases). V shed 4 bases and J shed 10 bases, with 17 bases lying between them. The CDR3 is 14 amino acids. CDR3 sequence reads: CASSSGTYSYEQFF. For the CDR3, the DNA is TGTGCCAGCAGTTCGGGGACATACTCGTACGAGCAGTTCTTC.

The sample holds one count of this clonotype. V is TRBV12-3 or TRBV12-4 and J is TRBJ2-5; D gene unclear. The V and J ends lost 7 bases and 5 bases respectively, with 17 bases between them. The CDR3 has 14 amino acids. This chain's CDR3 is CASNNPVRAETQYF. The CDR3 nucleotides read TGTGCCAGCAATAATCCCGTCCGGGCGGAGACCCAGTACTTC.

This clonotype was counted ten times or more. This chain joins TRBV7-9 and TRBJ2-1, with 13 bases identical to TRBD2. CDR3 length: 16 amino acids. The germline CDR1 and CDR2 sequences are SEHNR and FQNEAQ (reference sequence). V shed 5 bases and J 3 bases; nucleotides not matched to a gene: 4. CDR3 residues: CASSGRTSGSYNEQFF. The CDR3 DNA sequence: TGTGCCAGCAGCGGACGGACTAGCGGGAGCTACAATGAGCAGTTCTTC.

The chain couples TRBV19 to TRBJ2-7; TRBD2 agrees at 12 bases. The CDR3 extends over 15 amino acids. V lost 7 bases and J lost 0; bases outside the gene matches: 4. Germline loops: CDR1 LNHDA, CDR2 SQIVND (reference sequence). DNA of the CDR3: TGTGCCAGTACCCCGACTAGCGGGAGCTCCTACGAGCAGTACTTC. It is translated as CASTPTSGSSYEQYF.

This clonotype qualifies as medium-sized. V is TRBV7-9 and J is TRBJ1-2, with D hard to call. Trimming cost V 5 bases and J 4 bases, with 11 bases left between them. The CDR3 is 13 residues long. The germline V gene encodes CDR1 SEHNR and CDR2 FQNEAQ (reference sequence). Written as DNA, the CDR3 is TGTGCCAGCAGCCCGACGGACCGCTATGGCTACACCTTC. This gives the protein CASSPTDRYGYTF. The complete variable domain, with remaining parts taken from reference TRBV7-9 and TRBJ1-2, reads DTGVSQNPRHKITKRGQNVTFRCDPISEHNRLYWYRQTLGQGPEFLTYFQNEAQLEKSRLLSDRFSAERPKGSFSTLEIQRTEQGDSAMYLCASSPTDRYGYTFGSGTRLTVV.

This clonotype was observed at least ten times. This CDR3 is CASSTSRGRLEQFF. The CDR3 coding sequence is TGTGCCAGTAGTACCTCAAGGGGGCGTCTTGAGCAGTTCTTC. The chain is built from TRBV19 and TRBJ2-1; 7 bases are a match to TRBD1. Trimming removed 4 bases from V and 9 bases from J; junction bases left unmatched: 9. This CDR3 has 14 amino acids. Germline V gene data show CDR1 as LNHDA and CDR2 as SQIVND (reference sequence).

In this sample, this clonotype turned up many times. Possible read error: a much larger clone is one base away. The chain joins TRBV7-3 to TRBJ2-1; TRBD2 matches at 7 bases. The CDR3 length is 15 residues. CDR1 is SGHTA and CDR2 is FQGTGA in the germline V gene. The CDR3 bases are TGTACCAGCAGCCCCCGGGGTAGCGGGTACAATGAGCAGTTCTTC. Translated, it gives CTSSPRGSGYNEQFF.

With regard to this clonotype: The conserved phenylalanine or tryptophan normally closing the CDR3 is absent here, so this likely arose from a read error. No DNA is shown, since the ends of the CDR3 on it are uncertain; the CDR3 is the one TCRdb lists. This chain uses TRBV28 with TRBJ2-1; TRBD2 is taken as the D call from the table, unchecked against the DNA. Germline-derived CDR1 and CDR2 are MDHEN and SYDVKM. 17 amino acids form the CDR3, both terminal residues included. CDR3 sequence: CASSPRLGLAGDNERFS.

This clonotype is medium-sized by share. The rearrangement uses TRBV5-1 and TRBJ2-7; 8 nucleotides align to TRBD1. Germline CDR1 SGHRS, CDR2 YFSETQ. With 4 bases clipped from V and 6 bases from J, the junction kept 6 bases outside the gene matches. The CDR3 is 13 residues long. The CDR3 loop is CASSATGAGEQYF. In nucleotides, the CDR3 is TGCGCCAGCAGCGCGACAGGGGCAGGCGAGCAGTACTTC.

This clonotype was picked up many times. The chain is built from TRBV4-1 and TRBJ2-7; 10 bases line up with TRBD2. The CDR3 has 16 residues. Germline assignment: CDR1 MGHRA and CDR2 YSYEKL. Trimming took 4 bases from V and 3 from J; bases not matched to a gene: 9. The CDR3: CASSPRTSGGYYEQYF. The CDR3 DNA follows: TGCGCCAGCAGCCCCCGGACTAGCGGAGGATACTACGAGCAGTACTTC.